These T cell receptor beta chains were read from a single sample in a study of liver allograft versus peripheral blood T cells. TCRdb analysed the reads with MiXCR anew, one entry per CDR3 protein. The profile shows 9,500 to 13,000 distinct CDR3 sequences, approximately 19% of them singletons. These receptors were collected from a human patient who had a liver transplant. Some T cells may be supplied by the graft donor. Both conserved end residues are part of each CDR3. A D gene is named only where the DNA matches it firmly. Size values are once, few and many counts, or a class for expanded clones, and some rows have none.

CDR3: CASSQTGRTTYTF; DNA: TGTGCCAGCAGCCAGACAGGTCGAACTACCTACACCTTC; size: .; D: .; J: TRBJ1-2; V: TRBV6-1
CDR3: CASSLSTDTYGYTF; DNA: TGTGCCAGCAGCTTAAGTACAGATACCTATGGCTACACCTTC; size: few; D: .; J: TRBJ1-2; V: TRBV7-9
CDR3: CASSPPPGAVYGYTF; DNA: TGTGCCAGCTCACCCCCCCCGGGGGCGGTCTATGGCTACACCTTC; size: medium-sized; D: .; J: TRBJ1-2; V: TRBV18
CDR3: CASSYSPPDSGYGYTF; DNA: TGTGCCAGCAGTTACTCCCCACCGGACTCCGGCTATGGCTACACCTTC; size: many; D: .; J: TRBJ1-2; V: TRBV6-5
CDR3: CASSFKNEQFF; DNA: TGTGCCAGCAGTTTCAAGAATGAGCAGTTCTTC; size: few; D: .; J: TRBJ2-1; V: TRBV12-3/TRBV12-4
CDR3: CASSRTVNYGYTF; DNA: TGTGCCAGCAGCCGGACAGTGAACTATGGCTACACCTTC; size: .; D: .; J: TRBJ1-2; V: TRBV2
CDR3: CASSLVQGFNEQFF; DNA: TGTGCCAGCAGCTTAGTACAGGGGTTCAATGAGCAGTTCTTC; size: once; D: TRBD1; J: TRBJ2-1; V: TRBV11-1
CDR3: CASSRQGFYEQYF; DNA: TGTGCCAGCAGTAGGCAGGGATTCTACGAGCAGTACTTC; size: few; D: .; J: TRBJ2-7; V: TRBV28
CDR3: CASHRANTEAFF; DNA: TGTGCCTCCCACAGGGCGAACACTGAAGCTTTCTTT; size: .; D: .; J: TRBJ1-1; V: TRBV30
CDR3: CASSATGQGHNEQYF; DNA: TGTGCCAGCAGTGCGACCGGACAGGGTCACAACGAGCAGTACTTC; size: .; D: TRBD1; J: TRBJ2-7; V: TRBV6-5
CDR3: CATSRDVGGSPLHF; DNA: TGTGCCACCAGCAGAGATGTAGGAGGTTCACCCCTCCACTTT; size: medium-sized; D: .; J: TRBJ1-6; V: TRBV15
CDR3: CASSLSRQVDTQYF; DNA: TGTGCCAGCAGCTTGTCCCGACAGGTAGATACGCAGTATTTT; size: few; D: .; J: TRBJ2-3; V: TRBV5-5
CDR3: CASNPGGDRRWTGELFF; DNA: TGTGCCAGCAATCCCGGAGGCGACCGAAGGTGGACCGGGGAGCTGTTTTTT; size: .; D: .; J: TRBJ2-2; V: TRBV6-5
CDR3: CAISREHTEAFF; DNA: TGTGCCATCAGTCGGGAACACACTGAAGCTTTCTTT; size: medium-sized; D: .; J: TRBJ1-1; V: TRBV10-3
CDR3: CASSWATGEMNTEAFF; DNA: TGCGCCAGCTCATGGGCGACAGGAGAAATGAACACTGAAGCTTTCTTT; size: many; D: .; J: TRBJ1-1; V: TRBV10-2
CDR3: CSVDGSTSYEQYF; DNA: TGCAGCGTTGACGGCAGTACCTCCTACGAGCAGTACTTC; size: medium-sized; D: .; J: TRBJ2-7; V: TRBV29-1
CDR3: CASSPSGQNYGYTF; DNA: TGTGCCAGTAGTCCTTCGGGACAGAACTATGGCTACACCTTC; size: medium-sized; D: TRBD1; J: TRBJ1-2; V: TRBV19
CDR3: CASTEQGAAYEQYF; DNA: TGTGCCAGCACCGAACAGGGGGCGGCCTACGAGCAGTACTTC; size: few; D: TRBD1; J: TRBJ2-7; V: TRBV5-4
CDR3: CASSTGSTDTQYF; DNA: TGTGCCAGCTCTACAGGCTCCACAGATACGCAGTATTTT; size: medium-sized; D: .; J: TRBJ2-3; V: TRBV28
CDR3: CASSELWAQGRQHF; DNA: TGTGCCAGCAGTGAACTTTGGGCGCAGGGACGCCAGCATTTT; size: many; D: .; J: TRBJ1-5; V: TRBV6-1
CDR3: CASSQVGVEEKLFF; DNA: TGTGCCAGCAGCCAAGTAGGGGTTGAGGAAAAACTGTTTTTT; size: medium-sized; D: .; J: TRBJ1-4; V: TRBV6-1
CDR3: CASRGQGAGDTEAFF; DNA: TGTGCCAGCAGAGGACAGGGGGCCGGGGACACTGAAGCTTTCTTT; size: .; D: TRBD1; J: TRBJ1-1; V: TRBV6-5
CDR3: CASSLGQSTGELFF; DNA: TGTGCCAGCAGCTTAGGGCAGAGCACCGGGGAGCTGTTTTTT; size: few; D: .; J: TRBJ2-2; V: TRBV11-3
CDR3: CSVAAGGNGYTF; DNA: TGCAGCGTTGCTGCTGGTGGGAATGGCTACACCTTC; size: many; D: .; J: TRBJ1-2; V: TRBV29-1
CDR3: CASSPRQGSYEQYF; DNA: TGTGCCAGCAGCCCCCGACAGGGATCCTACGAGCAGTACTTC; size: .; D: TRBD1; J: TRBJ2-7; V: TRBV11-3
CDR3: CDSSLTGATEKLFF; DNA: TGTGACAGCAGCCTGACAGGGGCGACGGAAAAACTGTTTTTT; size: .; D: TRBD1; J: TRBJ1-4; V: TRBV28
CDR3: CASSIGQGDEKLFF; DNA: TGTGCCAGTAGTATCGGACAGGGAGATGAAAAACTGTTTTTT; size: .; D: TRBD1; J: TRBJ1-4; V: TRBV19
CDR3: CASSVAGLAGYEQYF; DNA: TGTGCCAGCAGCGTAGCAGGACTAGCGGGGTACGAGCAGTACTTC; size: .; D: TRBD2; J: TRBJ2-7; V: TRBV9
CDR3: CASSLSRDVNTEAFF; DNA: TGTGCCAGCTCACTATCGAGGGACGTGAACACTGAAGCTTTCTTT; size: medium-sized; D: .; J: TRBJ1-1; V: TRBV18
CDR3: CASSHTGQGAWSPLHF; DNA: TGTGCCAGCAGCCACACGGGACAGGGGGCATGGTCACCCCTCCACTTT; size: .; D: TRBD1; J: TRBJ1-6; V: TRBV5-6
CDR3: CSAEGREEKLFF; DNA: TGCAGTGCGGAAGGTAGAGAGGAAAAACTGTTTTTT; size: few; D: .; J: TRBJ1-4; V: TRBV20-1
CDR3: CATSGGSYEQYF; DNA: TGTGCCACCAGTGGGGGGTCCTACGAGCAGTACTTC; size: few; D: .; J: TRBJ2-7; V: TRBV24-1
CDR3: CASSYSGVSITEAFF; DNA: TGTGCCAGCAGTTACTCAGGGGTTTCGATCACTGAAGCTTTCTTT; size: medium-sized; D: .; J: TRBJ1-1; V: TRBV6-5
CDR3: CASSEVGGVRTEAFF; DNA: TGTGCCAGCAGTGAAGTCGGGGGGGTACGGACTGAAGCTTTCTTT; size: medium-sized; D: .; J: TRBJ1-1; V: TRBV6-1
CDR3: CASKDEGPQHF; DNA: TGTGCCAGCAAGGACGAAGGGCCCCAGCATTTT; size: .; D: .; J: TRBJ1-5; V: TRBV12-3/TRBV12-4
CDR3: CASSYSLGSNTEAFF; DNA: TGTGCCAGCAGTTACTCGTTGGGATCGAACACTGAAGCTTTCTTT; size: medium-sized; D: .; J: TRBJ1-1; V: TRBV6-6
CDR3: CASSLGYSPENIQYF; DNA: TGTGCCAGCAGCTTGGGGTACTCGCCTGAAAACATTCAGTACTTC; size: medium-sized; D: .; J: TRBJ2-4; V: TRBV5-6
CDR3: CASKVQGFGGYTF; DNA: TGTGCCAGTAAGGTACAGGGGTTTGGCGGCTACACCTTC; size: many; D: TRBD1; J: TRBJ1-2; V: TRBV19
CDR3: CASSQGVEQYF; DNA: TGTGCCAGCTCACAGGGGGTCGAGCAGTACTTC; size: medium-sized; D: .; J: TRBJ2-7; V: TRBV18
CDR3: CASSVGWESYEQYF; DNA: TGTGCCAGCAGCGTAGGGTGGGAAAGCTACGAGCAGTACTTC; size: once; D: .; J: TRBJ2-7; V: TRBV9
CDR3: CASSRGSNTGELFF; DNA: TGTGCCAGCAGCCGGGGGTCGAACACCGGGGAGCTGTTTTTT; size: many; D: .; J: TRBJ2-2; V: TRBV5-5
CDR3: CASSSGQGAHEQYF; DNA: TGTGCCAGCAGCAGCGGACAGGGGGCCCACGAGCAGTACTTC; size: medium-sized; D: TRBD1; J: TRBJ2-7; V: TRBV28
CDR3: CASRYWGWSRDSPLHF; DNA: TGTGCCAGCAGATACTGGGGGTGGTCCCGAGATTCACCCCTCCACTTT; size: few; D: .; J: TRBJ1-6; V: TRBV12-3/TRBV12-4
CDR3: CASSLDLVEAPLHF; DNA: TGTGCCAGCAGCTTAGATCTGGTAGAAGCGCCCCTCCACTTT; size: few; D: .; J: TRBJ1-6; V: TRBV7-9
CDR3: CSARENTEAFF; DNA: TGCAGTGCTAGGGAAAACACTGAAGCTTTCTTT; size: few; D: .; J: TRBJ1-1; V: TRBV20-1
CDR3: CSAPGRTGGIADTQYF; DNA: TGCAGTGCTCCCGGGCGGACAGGGGGAATAGCAGATACGCAGTATTTT; size: few; D: TRBD1; J: TRBJ2-3; V: TRBV20-1
CDR3: CASSALQGAKETQYF; DNA: TGTGCCAGCAGCGCCCTACAGGGGGCGAAAGAGACCCAGTACTTC; size: few; D: TRBD1; J: TRBJ2-5; V: TRBV9
CDR3: CASNRAGLGTDTQYF; DNA: TGTGCCAGCAATCGAGCGGGACTAGGCACAGATACGCAGTATTTT; size: medium-sized; D: TRBD2; J: TRBJ2-3; V: TRBV6-5
CDR3: CASSSTTGFLFGQPQHF; DNA: TGTGCCAGCAGTTCCACGACAGGGTTCTTGTTTGGTCAGCCCCAGCATTTT; size: few; D: TRBD1; J: TRBJ1-5; V: TRBV28
CDR3: CASTPPSAGGTEAFF; DNA: TGTGCCAGCACCCCCCCCTCGGCAGGGGGCACTGAAGCTTTCTTT; size: many; D: TRBD1; J: TRBJ1-1; V: TRBV28
CDR3: CASSSHEGVQPQHF; DNA: TGTGCCAGTAGCAGCCACGAGGGGGTGCAGCCCCAGCATTTT; size: .; D: .; J: TRBJ1-5; V: TRBV19
CDR3: CASSEGSGGNTGELFF; DNA: TGCGCCAGCAGTGAGGGGAGCGGGGGAAACACCGGGGAGCTGTTTTTT; size: many; D: TRBD2; J: TRBJ2-2; V: TRBV10-1
CDR3: CASGTGLYNSPLHF; DNA: TGTGCCAGCGGAACGGGACTCTATAATTCACCCCTCCACTTT; size: few; D: .; J: TRBJ1-6; V: TRBV12-3/TRBV12-4
CDR3: CASGVDSPLHF; DNA: TGTGCCAGCGGTGTCGATTCACCCCTCCACTTT; size: medium-sized; D: .; J: TRBJ1-6; V: TRBV27
CDR3: CASSLRDLEQYF; DNA: TGTGCCAGCAGTCTTCGGGACCTCGAGCAGTACTTC; size: many; D: .; J: TRBJ2-7; V: TRBV28
CDR3: CASSSGGGETQYF; DNA: TGTGCCAGCAGCTCCGGAGGAGGAGAGACCCAGTACTTC; size: few; D: .; J: TRBJ2-5; V: TRBV9
CDR3: CASSGWTGGIGANVLTF; DNA: TGTGCCAGCAGTGGCTGGACAGGGGGCATTGGGGCCAACGTCCTGACTTTC; size: once; D: TRBD1; J: TRBJ2-6; V: TRBV6-1
CDR3: CAISGTNTEAFF; DNA: TGTGCCATCAGTGGGACAAACACTGAAGCTTTCTTT; size: many; D: .; J: TRBJ1-1; V: TRBV10-3
CDR3: CASSRPGQGSNSPLHF; DNA: TGTGCCAGCTCACGACCGGGACAGGGAAGTAATTCACCCCTCCACTTT; size: medium-sized; D: TRBD1; J: TRBJ1-6; V: TRBV18